This T cell receptor (beta chain) is drawn from a study of cytomegalovirus exposure and HLA in healthy donors. General observations from the study: Accurate HLA-A and HLA-B prediction from TCR beta sequences was reported for most subjects. Cytomegalovirus association was assigned to about 150 TCR beta chains. According to a later analysis, most TCR beta chains associated with CMV appeared HLA-restricted.

The primer mix had 60 Vbeta and 13 Jbeta primers. The table came from immunoSEQ multiplex PCR; TCRdb's copy has only in-frame clones and leaves some out. The sample yields 150,000 to 200,000 clones, more than 75% seen once. In the case of this clone: What it recognizes is unknown.

After removal of 2 bases from V and 7 bases from J, the junction contained 13 bases not matched to a gene. Germline CDR1 GTSNPN, CDR2 SVGIG (reference sequence). The CDR3 has 16 amino acids. Sequencing was carried out using PBMCs. The chain couples TRBV30 to TRBJ2-4; 8 nucleotides line up with TRBD2. This receptor was taken from a woman aged 25 to 39 in good health and CMV-seropositive. CDR3 sequence (DNA): TGTGCCTGGAGTCAGGCGGGGGGATCGTCATGGAACATTCAGTACTTC. This encodes CAWSQAGGSSWNIQYF. Full variable domain (rest looked up from reference TRBV30 and TRBJ2-4): SQTIHQWPATLVQPVGSPLSLECTVEGTSNPNLYWYRQAAGRGLQLLFYSVGIGQISSEVPQNLSASRPQDRQFILSSKKLLLSDSGFYLCAWSQAGGSSWNIQYFGAGTRLSVL.